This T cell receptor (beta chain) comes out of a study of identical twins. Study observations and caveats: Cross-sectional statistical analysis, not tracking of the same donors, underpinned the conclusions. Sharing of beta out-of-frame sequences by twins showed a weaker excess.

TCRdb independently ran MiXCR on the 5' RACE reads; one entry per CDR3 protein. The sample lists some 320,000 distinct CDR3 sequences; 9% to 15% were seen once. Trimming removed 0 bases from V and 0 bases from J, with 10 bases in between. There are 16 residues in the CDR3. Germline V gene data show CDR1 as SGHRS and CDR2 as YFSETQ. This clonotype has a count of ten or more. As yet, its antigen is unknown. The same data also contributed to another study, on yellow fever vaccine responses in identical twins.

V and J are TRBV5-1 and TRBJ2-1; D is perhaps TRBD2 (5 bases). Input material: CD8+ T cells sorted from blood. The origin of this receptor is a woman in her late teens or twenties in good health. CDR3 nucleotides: TGCGCCAGCAGCTTGGAGGAGGATTACTCCTACAATGAGCAGTTCTTC. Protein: CASSLEEDYSYNEQFF.